The clone carrying this T cell receptor (beta chain) was detected only a few times. The junction and the germline gene differ at one end; a read error may be behind it. The authors ran a second PCR of 7 to 11 cycles using a sample-barcoded 5' primer and a J-beta primer mix. The template-switch adaptor was a 5' adaptor with 12 random nucleotides. It tagged each cDNA molecule. Each of the samples gave a minimum of 3 million paired-end reads that contained CDR3. TCRdb independently ran MiXCR on the 5' RACE reads; one entry per CDR3 protein. The top ten clones hold about 8% of a sample with about 1.7 million distinct CDR3 sequences, about 30% of them seen once. Donors each provided 8 to 10 milliliters of peripheral blood. The entry originates in a study of blood T cells in healthy people across ages. Germline-derived CDR1 and CDR2 are MDHEN and SYDVKM. This CDR3 comprises 16 residues.

This chain uses TRBV28 with TRBJ2-5, with 9 bases identical to TRBD2. The sequence came from a woman aged 30 to 39 in good health. Sequenced sample: blood. CDR3 nucleotides: TGTGCCAGCAGGCTGGCTAGGCGGGGGGGCGGAGAGGCCCAGTACTTC. Its protein is CASRLARRGGGEAQYF.